This T cell receptor beta chain came from a study of graft-versus-host responses after intestinal transplantation. TCRdb's table, derived via immunoSEQ multiplex PCR, lists solely in-frame clones and lacks some. Here the sample spans over 70,000 clones, 94% being singletons. The CDR3 extends over 16 amino acids. Unmatched junction bases numbered 10, after V lost 4 bases and J lost 2 bases. Per the germline V gene, CDR1 is LGHNA and CDR2 is YNFKEQ. As concerns this clone: Its antigen remains unknown.

The clonotype was recovered from a human donor who received an intestinal transplant. The material sequenced was unstimulated CD8+ T cells sorted from spleen or lymph node cells, taken before intestinal transplant. The chain couples TRBV4-2 to TRBJ2-5, with 7 nucleotides matching TRBD2. Here the CDR3 DNA reads TGTGCCAGCAGCCGGGGACCACCGGGGGGACAAGAGACCCAGTACTTC. Its translation: CASSRGPPGGQETQYF.